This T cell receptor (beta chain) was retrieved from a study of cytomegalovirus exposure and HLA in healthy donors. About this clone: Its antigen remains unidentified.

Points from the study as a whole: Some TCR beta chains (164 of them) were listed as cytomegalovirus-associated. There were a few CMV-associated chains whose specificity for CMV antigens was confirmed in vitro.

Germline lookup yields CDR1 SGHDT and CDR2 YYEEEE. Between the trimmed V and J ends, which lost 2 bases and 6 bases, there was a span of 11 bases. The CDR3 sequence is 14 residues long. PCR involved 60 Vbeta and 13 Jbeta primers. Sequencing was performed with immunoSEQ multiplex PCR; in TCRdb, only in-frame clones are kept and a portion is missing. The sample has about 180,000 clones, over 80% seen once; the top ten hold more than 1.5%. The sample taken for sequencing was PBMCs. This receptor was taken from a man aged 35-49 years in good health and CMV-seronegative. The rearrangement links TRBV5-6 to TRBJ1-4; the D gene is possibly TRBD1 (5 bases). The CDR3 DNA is TGTGCCAGCAGCTTCTCGGGGGGGTATGAAAAACTGTTTTTT. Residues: CASSFSGGYEKLFF.